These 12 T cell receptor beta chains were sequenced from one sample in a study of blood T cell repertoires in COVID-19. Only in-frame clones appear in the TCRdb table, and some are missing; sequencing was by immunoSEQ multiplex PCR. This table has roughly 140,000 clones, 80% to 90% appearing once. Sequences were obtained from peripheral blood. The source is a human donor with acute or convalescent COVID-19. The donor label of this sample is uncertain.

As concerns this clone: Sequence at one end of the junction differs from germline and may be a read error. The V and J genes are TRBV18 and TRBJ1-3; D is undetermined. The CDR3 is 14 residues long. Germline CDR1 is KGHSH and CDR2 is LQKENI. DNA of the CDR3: TGTGCCAGCTCACCAGGTCCCAGTGGAGACACCATATATTTT. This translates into CASSPGPSGDTIYF.

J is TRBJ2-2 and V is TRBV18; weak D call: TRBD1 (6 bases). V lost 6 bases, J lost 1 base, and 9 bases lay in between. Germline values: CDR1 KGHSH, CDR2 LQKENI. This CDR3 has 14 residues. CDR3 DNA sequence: TGTGCCAGCTCGTGGGGGCGGAACACCGGGGAGCTGTTTTTT. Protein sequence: CASSWGRNTGELFF.

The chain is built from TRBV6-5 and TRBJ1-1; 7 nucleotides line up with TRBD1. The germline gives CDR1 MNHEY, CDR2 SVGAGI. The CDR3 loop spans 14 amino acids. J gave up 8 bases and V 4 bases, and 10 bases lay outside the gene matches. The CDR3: CASSWSRGMVEAFF. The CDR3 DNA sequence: TGTGCCAGCAGTTGGTCCAGGGGGATGGTAGAAGCTTTCTTT.

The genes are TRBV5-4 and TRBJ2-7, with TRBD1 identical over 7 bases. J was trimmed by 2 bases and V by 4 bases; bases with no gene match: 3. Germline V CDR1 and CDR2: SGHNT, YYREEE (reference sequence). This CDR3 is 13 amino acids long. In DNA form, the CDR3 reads TGTGCCAGCAGCAAGGACAGGACCTACGAGCAGTACGTC. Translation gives CASSKDRTYEQYV.

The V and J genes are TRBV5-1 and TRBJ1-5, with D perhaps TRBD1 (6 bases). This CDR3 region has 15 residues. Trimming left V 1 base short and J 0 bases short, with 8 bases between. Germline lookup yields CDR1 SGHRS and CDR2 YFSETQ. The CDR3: CASSLIGGSNQPQHF. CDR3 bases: TGCGCCAGCAGCTTGATAGGGGGTAGCAATCAGCCCCAGCATTTT.

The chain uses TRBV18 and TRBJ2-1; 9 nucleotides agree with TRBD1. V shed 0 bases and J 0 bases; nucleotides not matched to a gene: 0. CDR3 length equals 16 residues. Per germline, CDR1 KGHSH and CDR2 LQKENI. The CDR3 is CASSPPGQGSYNEQFF. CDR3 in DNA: TGTGCCAGCTCACCACCGGGACAGGGCTCCTACAATGAGCAGTTCTTC. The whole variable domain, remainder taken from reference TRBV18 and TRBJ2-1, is NAGVMQNPRHLVRRRGQEARLRCSPMKGHSHVYWYRQLPEEGLKFMVYLQKENIIDESGMPKERFSAEFPKEGPSILRIQQVVRGDSAAYFCASSPPGQGSYNEQFFGPGTRLTVL.

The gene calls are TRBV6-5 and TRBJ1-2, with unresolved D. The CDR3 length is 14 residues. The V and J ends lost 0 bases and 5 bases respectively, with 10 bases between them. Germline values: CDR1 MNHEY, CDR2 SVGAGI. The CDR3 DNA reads TGTGCCAGCAGTTACTCGCGGTTCGGGTATGGCTACACCTTC. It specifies CASSYSRFGYGYTF.

CDR3 DNA: TGTGCCAGCTCCAACGTAGGGACAGGGGGCCGGGAGCAGTTCTTC. Its protein product is CASSNVGTGGREQFF. The chain has TRBV6-5 and TRBJ2-1; 12 nucleotides match TRBD1. J lost 10 bases, V lost 8 bases, and 12 bases had no gene match. Germline CDR1 is MNHEY and CDR2 is SVGAGI. The CDR3 extends over 15 amino acids.

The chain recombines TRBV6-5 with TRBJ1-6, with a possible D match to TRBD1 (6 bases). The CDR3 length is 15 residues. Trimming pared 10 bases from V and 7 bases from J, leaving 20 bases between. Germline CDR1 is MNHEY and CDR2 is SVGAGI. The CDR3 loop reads CATSTGPLGNSPLHF. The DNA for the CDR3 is TGTGCCACCTCCACAGGGCCCCTGGGGAATTCACCCCTCCACTTT.

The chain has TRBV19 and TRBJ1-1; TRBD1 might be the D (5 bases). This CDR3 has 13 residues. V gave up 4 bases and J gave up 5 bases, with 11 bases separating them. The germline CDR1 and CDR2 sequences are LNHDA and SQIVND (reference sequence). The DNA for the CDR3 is TGTGCCAGTAGTAAAGGGGTCAGGACTGAAGCTTTCTTT. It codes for CASSKGVRTEAFF.

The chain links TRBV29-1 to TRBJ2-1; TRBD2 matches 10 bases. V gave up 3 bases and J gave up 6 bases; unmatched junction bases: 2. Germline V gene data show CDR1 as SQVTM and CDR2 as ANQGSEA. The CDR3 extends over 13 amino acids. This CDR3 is CSVDRTSGNEQFF. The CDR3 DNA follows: TGCAGCGTTGACAGGACTAGCGGCAATGAGCAGTTCTTC.

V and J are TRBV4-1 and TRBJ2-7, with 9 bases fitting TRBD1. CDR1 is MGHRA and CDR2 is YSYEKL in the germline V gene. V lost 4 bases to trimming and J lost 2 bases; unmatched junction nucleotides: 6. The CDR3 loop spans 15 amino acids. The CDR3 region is CASSLRGQGTYEQYF. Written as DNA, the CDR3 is TGCGCCAGCAGCCTTCGGGGACAGGGTACCTACGAGCAGTACTTC.